This T cell receptor (beta chain) is from a study of blood T cell repertoires in COVID-19. Across the study: Acute-phase and convalescent COVID-19 samples originated in the United States, Italy and Spain.

This CDR3 contains 12 residues. CDR1 and CDR2 (germline): SGHVS, FQNEAQ. V lost 9 bases to trimming and J lost 7 bases, with 12 bases between them. Here immunoSEQ multiplex PCR was the method, and the copy in TCRdb shows in-frame clones only, minus some. Among 65,000 to 85,000 clones listed, around 86% were seen once. Sequenced material: peripheral blood. This sequence joins TRBV7-8 and TRBJ2-2, with D perhaps TRBD1 (6 bases). The TCR comes from a woman younger than 35 with acute or convalescent COVID-19. The CDR3 region has the DNA TGTGCCAGTAAACAGGGCTTCGGGGAGCTGTTTTTT. Protein sequence: CASKQGFGELFF.